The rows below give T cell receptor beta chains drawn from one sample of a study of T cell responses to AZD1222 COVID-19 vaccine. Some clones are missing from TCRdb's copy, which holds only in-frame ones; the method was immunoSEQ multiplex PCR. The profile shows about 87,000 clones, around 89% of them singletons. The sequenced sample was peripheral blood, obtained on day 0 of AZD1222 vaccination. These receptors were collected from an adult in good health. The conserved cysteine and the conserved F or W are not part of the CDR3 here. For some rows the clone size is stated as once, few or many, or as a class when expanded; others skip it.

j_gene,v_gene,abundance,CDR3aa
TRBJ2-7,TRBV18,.,ASSLSSDLRRREQY
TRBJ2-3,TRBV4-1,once,ASSHTSGDTDTQY
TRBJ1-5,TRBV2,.,ASSVAEQPQH
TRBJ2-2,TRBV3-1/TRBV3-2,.,ASRPPVGELF
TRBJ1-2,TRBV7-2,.,ASSLGGQGVTYGYT
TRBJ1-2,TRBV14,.,ASSQDLWDAYGYT
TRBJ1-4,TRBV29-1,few,SVVKGNEKLF
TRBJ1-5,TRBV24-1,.,ATSQGNNQPQH
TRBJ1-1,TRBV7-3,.,ASSFQGASNTEAF
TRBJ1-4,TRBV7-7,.,ASSSNRGASEKLF
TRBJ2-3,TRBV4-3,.,ASSQRATSTDTQY
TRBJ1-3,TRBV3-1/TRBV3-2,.,ASSSEAHTIY
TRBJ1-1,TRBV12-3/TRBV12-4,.,ASSLERGKLF
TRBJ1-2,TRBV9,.,ASSVGETGYGYT
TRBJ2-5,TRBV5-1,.,ASTRDGGAKETQY
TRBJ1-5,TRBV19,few,ASTPGRWGDQPQH
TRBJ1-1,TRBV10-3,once,ATGTNTEAF
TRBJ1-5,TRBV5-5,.,ASSPETFQGYSNQPQH
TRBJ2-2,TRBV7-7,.,ASSSRGQGPNTGELF
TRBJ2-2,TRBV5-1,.,ASRDRKNTGELF
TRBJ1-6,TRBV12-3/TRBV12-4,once,ASSLGRLPLH
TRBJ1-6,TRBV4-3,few,ASSQAGTGYNSPLH
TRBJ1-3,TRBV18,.,ASPPSLGNTIY
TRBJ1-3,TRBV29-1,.,SVVPGGSGNTIY
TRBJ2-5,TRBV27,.,ASSLAGDPPQETQY
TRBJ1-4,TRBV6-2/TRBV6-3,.,ASSYRGNEKLF
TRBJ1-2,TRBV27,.,ASSSTTGGRLGYT
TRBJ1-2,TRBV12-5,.,ASGLDRGNYGYT
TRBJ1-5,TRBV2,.,ASSGGQGHQPQH
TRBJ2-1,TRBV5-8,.,ASSLVGAGESYNEQF
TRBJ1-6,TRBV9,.,ASTQGTYNSPLH